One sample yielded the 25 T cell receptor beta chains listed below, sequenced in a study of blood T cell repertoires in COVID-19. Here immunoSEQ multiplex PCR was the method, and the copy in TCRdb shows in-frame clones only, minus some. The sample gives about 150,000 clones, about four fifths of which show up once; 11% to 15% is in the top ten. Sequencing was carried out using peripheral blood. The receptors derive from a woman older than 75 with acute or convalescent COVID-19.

The CDR3 is CASTLNLPTDRPEKLFF. The CDR3 DNA is TGCGCCAGCACCCTAAATTTGCCCACCGACAGACCAGAAAAACTGTTTTTT. The chain links TRBV4-1 to TRBJ1-4, with D possibly matching TRBD1 (5 bases). The CDR3 covers 17 residues. Trimming left V 7 bases short and J 8 bases short, with 26 bases between. Looked up from germline, CDR1 is MGHRA and CDR2 is YSYEKL.

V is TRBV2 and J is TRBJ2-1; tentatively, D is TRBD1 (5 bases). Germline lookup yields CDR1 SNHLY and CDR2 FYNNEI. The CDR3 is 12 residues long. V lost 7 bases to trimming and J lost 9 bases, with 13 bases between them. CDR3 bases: TGTGCCAGCAATCTCCAGGGTGGTGAGCAGTTCTTC. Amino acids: CASNLQGGEQFF.

The CDR3: CASSLASGRDRFF. DNA for the CDR3: TGTGCCAGCAGCTTGGCTAGCGGGAGGGACAGGTTCTTC. The chain links TRBV5-8 to TRBJ2-1; 12 bases match TRBD2. The CDR3 runs to 13 residues. V lost 0 bases to trimming and J lost 15 bases; unmatched junction nucleotides: 4. Germline V gene lookup returns CDR1 SGHTS and CDR2 YDEGEE.

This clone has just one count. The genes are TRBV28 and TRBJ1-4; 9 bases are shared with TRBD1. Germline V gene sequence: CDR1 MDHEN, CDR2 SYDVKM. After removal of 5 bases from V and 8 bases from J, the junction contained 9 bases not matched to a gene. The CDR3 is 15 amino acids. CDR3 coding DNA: TGTGCCAGCAGTACGACGGGACAGGGTCCCGAAAAACTGTTTTTT. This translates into CASSTTGQGPEKLFF.

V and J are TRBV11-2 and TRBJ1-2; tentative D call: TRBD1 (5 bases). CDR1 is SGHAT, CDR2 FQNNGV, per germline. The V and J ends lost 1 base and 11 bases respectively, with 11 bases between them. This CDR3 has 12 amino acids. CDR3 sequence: CASSLGRGSYTF. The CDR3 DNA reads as TGTGCCAGCAGCTTAGGGAGGGGATCGTACACCTTC.

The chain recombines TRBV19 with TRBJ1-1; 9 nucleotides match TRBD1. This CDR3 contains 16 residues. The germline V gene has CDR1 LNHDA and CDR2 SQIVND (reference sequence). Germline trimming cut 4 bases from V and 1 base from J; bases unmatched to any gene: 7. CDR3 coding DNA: TGTGCCAGTAGTACCACAGGGGGCCGGGGGAACACTGAAGCTTTCTTT. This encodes CASSTTGGRGNTEAFF.

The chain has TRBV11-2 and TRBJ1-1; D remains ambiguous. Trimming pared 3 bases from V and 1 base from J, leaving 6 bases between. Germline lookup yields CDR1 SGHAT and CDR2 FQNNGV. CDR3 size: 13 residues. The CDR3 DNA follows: TGTGCCAGCAGCTTGCGTCGGAACACTGAAGCTTTCTTT. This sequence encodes CASSLRRNTEAFF.

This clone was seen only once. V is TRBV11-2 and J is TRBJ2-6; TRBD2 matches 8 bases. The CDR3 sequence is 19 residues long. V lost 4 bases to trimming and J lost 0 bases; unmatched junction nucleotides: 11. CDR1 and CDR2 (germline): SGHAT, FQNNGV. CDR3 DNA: TGTGCCAGCAGCTCGATTGCCGGGACTAGAAGCTCTGGGGCCAACGTCCTGACTTTC. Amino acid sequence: CASSSIAGTRSSGANVLTF.

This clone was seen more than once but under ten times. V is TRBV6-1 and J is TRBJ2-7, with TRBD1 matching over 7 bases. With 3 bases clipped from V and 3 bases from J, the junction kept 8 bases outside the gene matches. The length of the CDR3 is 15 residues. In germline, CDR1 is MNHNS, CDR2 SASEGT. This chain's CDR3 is CASSDRFQGVYEQYF. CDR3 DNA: TGTGCCAGCAGTGATAGGTTCCAGGGGGTCTACGAGCAGTACTTC.

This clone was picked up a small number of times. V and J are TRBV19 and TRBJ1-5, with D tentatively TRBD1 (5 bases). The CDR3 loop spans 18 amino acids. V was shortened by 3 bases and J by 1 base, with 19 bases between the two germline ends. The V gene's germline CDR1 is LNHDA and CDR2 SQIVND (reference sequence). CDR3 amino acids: CASSMDGSRTTSNQPQHF. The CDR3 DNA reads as TGTGCCAGTAGTATGGATGGTAGTAGGACAACAAGCAATCAGCCCCAGCATTTT. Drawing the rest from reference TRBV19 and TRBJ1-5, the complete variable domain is DGGITQSPKYLFRKEGQNVTLSCEQNLNHDAMYWYRQDPGQGLRLIYYSQIVNDFQKGDIAEGYSVSREKKESFPLTVTSAQKNPTAFYLCASSMDGSRTTSNQPQHFGDGTRLSIL.

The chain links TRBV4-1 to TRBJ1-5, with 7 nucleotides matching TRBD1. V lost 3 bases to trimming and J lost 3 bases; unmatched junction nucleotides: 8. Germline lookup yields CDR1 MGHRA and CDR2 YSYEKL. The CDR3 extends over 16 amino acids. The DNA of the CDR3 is TGCGCCAGCAGCCAGAACCTCGGGACAGTCAATCAGCCCCAGCATTTT. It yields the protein CASSQNLGTVNQPQHF.

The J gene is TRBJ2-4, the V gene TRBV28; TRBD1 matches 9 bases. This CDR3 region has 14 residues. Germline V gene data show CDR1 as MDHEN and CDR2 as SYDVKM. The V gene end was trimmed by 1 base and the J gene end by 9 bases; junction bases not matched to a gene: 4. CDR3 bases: TGTGCCAGCAGTTTATTGGGACAGGGCGGCATTCAGTACTTC. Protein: CASSLLGQGGIQYF.

The CDR3 is CASSQDLIYSPLHF. The CDR3 region has the DNA TGTGCCAGCAGCCAAGATCTTATCTATTCACCCCTCCACTTT. The V and J genes are TRBV3-1 (or the pseudogene TRBV3-2) and TRBJ1-6; no reliable D call. The CDR3 spans 14 residues. The ends were cut back, 0 bases at V and 8 bases at J, with 8 bases in the middle. From germline, CDR1 is LGHDT and CDR2 YNNKEL (reference sequence).

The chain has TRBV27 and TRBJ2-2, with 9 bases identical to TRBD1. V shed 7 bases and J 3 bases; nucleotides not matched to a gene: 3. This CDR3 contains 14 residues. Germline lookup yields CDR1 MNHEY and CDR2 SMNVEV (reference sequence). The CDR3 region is CASNTGGYTGELFF. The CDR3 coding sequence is TGTGCCAGCAACACAGGGGGCTACACCGGGGAGCTGTTTTTT.

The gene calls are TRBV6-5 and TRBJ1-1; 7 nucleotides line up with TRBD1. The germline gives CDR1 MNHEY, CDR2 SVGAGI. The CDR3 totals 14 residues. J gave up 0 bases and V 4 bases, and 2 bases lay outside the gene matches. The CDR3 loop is CASSFDRVNTEAFF. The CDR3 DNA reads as TGTGCCAGCAGTTTCGACAGGGTGAACACTGAAGCTTTCTTT.

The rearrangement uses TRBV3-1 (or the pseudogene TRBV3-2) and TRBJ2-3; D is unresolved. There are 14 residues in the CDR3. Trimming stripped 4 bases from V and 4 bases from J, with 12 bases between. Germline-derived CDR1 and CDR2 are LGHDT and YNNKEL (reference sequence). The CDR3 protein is CASSPSGRPDTQYF. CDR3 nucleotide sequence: TGTGCCAGCAGCCCAAGTGGGCGTCCAGATACGCAGTATTTT.

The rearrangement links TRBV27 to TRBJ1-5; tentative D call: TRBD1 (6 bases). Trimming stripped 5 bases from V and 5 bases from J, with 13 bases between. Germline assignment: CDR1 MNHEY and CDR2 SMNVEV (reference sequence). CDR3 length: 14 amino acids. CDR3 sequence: CASSPTRGYQPQHF. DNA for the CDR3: TGTGCCAGCAGTCCAACAAGGGGGTATCAGCCCCAGCATTTT.

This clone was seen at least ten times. The CDR3 loop reads CASSRTGSNYGYTF. CDR3 DNA: TGTGCCAGCAGTCGGACAGGGTCCAACTATGGCTACACCTTC. The chain combines TRBV5-4 with TRBJ1-2; 8 bases are a match to TRBD1. Germline CDR1 and CDR2: SGHNT and YYREEE (reference sequence). Losses at the gene ends were 5 bases for V and 2 bases for J; bases not matched to a gene: 5. The CDR3 is 14 amino acids.

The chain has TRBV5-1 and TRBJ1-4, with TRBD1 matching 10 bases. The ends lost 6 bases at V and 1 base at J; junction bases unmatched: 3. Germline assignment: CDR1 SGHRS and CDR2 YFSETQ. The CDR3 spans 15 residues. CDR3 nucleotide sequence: TGCGCCAGCAAGGGACAGGGGTTAACTAATGAAAAACTGTTTTTT. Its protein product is CASKGQGLTNEKLFF.

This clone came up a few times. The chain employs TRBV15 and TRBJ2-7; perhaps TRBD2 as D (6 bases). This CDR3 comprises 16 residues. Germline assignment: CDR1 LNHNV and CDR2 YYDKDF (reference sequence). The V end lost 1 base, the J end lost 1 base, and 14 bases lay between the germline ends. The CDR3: CATSRGGSGSSYEQYF. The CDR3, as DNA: TGTGCCACCAGCAGAGGGGGTAGCGGTTCTTCCTACGAGCAGTACTTC.

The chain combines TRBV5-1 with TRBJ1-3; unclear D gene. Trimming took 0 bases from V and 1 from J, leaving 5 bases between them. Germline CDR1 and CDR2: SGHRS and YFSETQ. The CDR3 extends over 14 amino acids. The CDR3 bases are TGCGCCAGCAGCTTGGGGCAGTCTGGAAACACCATATATTTT. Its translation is CASSLGQSGNTIYF.

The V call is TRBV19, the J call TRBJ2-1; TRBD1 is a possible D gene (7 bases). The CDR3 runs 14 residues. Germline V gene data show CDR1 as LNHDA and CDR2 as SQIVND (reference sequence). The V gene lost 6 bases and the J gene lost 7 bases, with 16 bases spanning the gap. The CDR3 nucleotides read TGTGCCAGTAGAGGGTGGGGGGACAGAAATGAGCAGTTCTTC. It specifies CASRGWGDRNEQFF. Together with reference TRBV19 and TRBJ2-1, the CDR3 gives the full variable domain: DGGITQSPKYLFRKEGQNVTLSCEQNLNHDAMYWYRQDPGQGLRLIYYSQIVNDFQKGDIAEGYSVSREKKESFPLTVTSAQKNPTAFYLCASRGWGDRNEQFFGPGTRLTVL.

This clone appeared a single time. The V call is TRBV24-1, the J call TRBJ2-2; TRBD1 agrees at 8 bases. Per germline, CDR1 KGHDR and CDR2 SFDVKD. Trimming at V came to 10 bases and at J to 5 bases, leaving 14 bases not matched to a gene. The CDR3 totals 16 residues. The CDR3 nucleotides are TGTGCCACTTCCGGGATGGGGACAGGATTAACCGGGGAGCTGTTTTTT. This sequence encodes CATSGMGTGLTGELFF.

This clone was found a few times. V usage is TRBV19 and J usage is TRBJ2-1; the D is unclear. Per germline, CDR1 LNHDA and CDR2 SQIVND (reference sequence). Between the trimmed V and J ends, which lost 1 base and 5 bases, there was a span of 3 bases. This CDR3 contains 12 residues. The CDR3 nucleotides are TGTGCCAGTAGTATAGGCGACAATGAGCAGTTCTTC. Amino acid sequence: CASSIGDNEQFF.

The CDR3 loop is CASSQRSYGYTF. CDR3 nucleotides: TGTGCCAGCAGCCAACGGTCGTATGGCTACACCTTC. The V call is TRBV3-1 (or the pseudogene TRBV3-2), the J call TRBJ1-2; D unresolved. The CDR3 extends over 12 amino acids. The V gene's germline CDR1 is LGHDT and CDR2 YNNKEL (reference sequence). The ends were cut back, 2 bases at V and 5 bases at J, with 6 bases in the middle.